Sequencing of this TCR beta chain was carried out in a study of OX40 agonist ivuxolimab in advanced cancers. Study conclusions and caveats: Part of the nonresponder group also had normalized T-cell clonal expansion that was low.

A word on this clone: The antigen is not known.

Assay used: immunoSEQ multiplex PCR; TCRdb lists only in-frame clones, some missing. The sample contains tens of thousands of clones, approximately 82% of which appear only once. Per the germline V gene, CDR1 is LGHNA and CDR2 is YNFKEQ. Losses at the gene ends were 1 base for V and 8 bases for J; bases not matched to a gene: 3. The CDR3 extends over 14 amino acids. This rearrangement joins TRBV4-2 to TRBJ2-1, with TRBD1 matching over 9 bases. Sequencing was performed on CD4+ or CD8+ T cells sorted from blood, taken in a trial of the OX40 agonist ivuxolimab. This receptor was obtained from an adult with an advanced solid tumor such as melanoma, head and neck, liver or kidney cancer. CDR3 sequence (DNA): TGTGCCAGCAGCCAAGTCAGGGACAGGGATGAGCAGTTCTTC. Its translation: CASSQVRDRDEQFF.